This record covers a single T cell receptor beta chain. Antigen: not known. Tens of thousands of genome equivalents of blood DNA were amplified for TRB. The sample belongs to a study of T cell clusters in autoimmune cytopenias. About the study: Per sample, median TRB depth was about 48,000 reads, yielding a median roughly 2,200 distinct clonotypes. Findings and caveats of the study: TRB repertoire shifts in secondary cytopenia and chronic lymphocytic leukemia mostly reflected lymphoma, not autoimmunity.

TRB was amplified by touch-down multiplex PCR, primer pools A and B combined. TCRdb re-called the multiplex PCR reads, yielding one record per CDR3 amino acid sequence without DNA. This sample's clone table lists about 2,200 distinct CDR3 sequences. Germline-derived CDR1 and CDR2 are DFQATT and SNEGSKA (reference sequence). This CDR3 comprises 13 residues. The rearrangement uses TRBV20-1 and TRBJ2-3. The TCR sequence derives from a human donor with an autoimmune cytopenia or autoimmune hepatitis (not recorded which). Sequencing was performed on peripheral blood. The CDR3 region is CSARDWGADTQYF.